This T cell receptor (beta chain) is from a study of response to subunit inactivated influenza vaccine. Whole-study results and caveats: A suggestion made by the authors is that each seasonal influenza vaccination recruits few new T cells.

The germline V gene has CDR1 ENHRY and CDR2 SYGVKD. The CDR3 loop spans 13 amino acids. Between the trimmed V and J ends, which lost 7 bases and 5 bases, there was a span of 14 bases. TCRdb re-called the RT-PCR reads through MiXCR, storing one row per CDR3 protein. The sample holds some 540,000 distinct CDR3 sequences, less than 25% seen once. This clonotype turned up a few times. Its target is unknown. These data were also filed under a second study, of T cells expressing NK-cell markers. That study reports: The cDNA for TCR beta came from 5'RACE template switching with UMIs. Each TCR beta repertoire originated in sorted T cells that were CD3+CD56+NKG2C+, CD3+CD56+NKG2C- or CD3+CD56-NKG2C+. These clonotypes additionally ranked first within the CD3+CD56-NKG2C+ fraction of a handful of donors.

The chain has TRBV10-3 and TRBJ2-5; D is ambiguous. The material was CD4+ T cells sorted from PBMCs, obtained 12 days after vaccination. The TCR originated in a man in his forties or fifties who received an inactivated influenza vaccine. The CDR3: CAIKDQVAETQYF. The CDR3 DNA reads TGTGCCATCAAAGACCAGGTTGCGGAGACCCAGTACTTC.